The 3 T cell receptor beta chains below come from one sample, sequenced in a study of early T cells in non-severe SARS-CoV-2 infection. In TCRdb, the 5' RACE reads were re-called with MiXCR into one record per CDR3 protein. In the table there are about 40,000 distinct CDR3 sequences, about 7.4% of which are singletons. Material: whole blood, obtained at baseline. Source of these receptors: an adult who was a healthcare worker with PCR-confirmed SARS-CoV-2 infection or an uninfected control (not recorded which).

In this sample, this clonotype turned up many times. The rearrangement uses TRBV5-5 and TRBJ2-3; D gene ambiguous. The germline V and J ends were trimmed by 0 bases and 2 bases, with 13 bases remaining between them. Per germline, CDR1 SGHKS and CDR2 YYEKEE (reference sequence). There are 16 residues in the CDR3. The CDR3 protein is CASSLGGTLTTDTQYF. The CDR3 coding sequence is TGTGCCAGCAGCTTGGGCGGAACACTGACCACAGATACGCAGTATTTT.

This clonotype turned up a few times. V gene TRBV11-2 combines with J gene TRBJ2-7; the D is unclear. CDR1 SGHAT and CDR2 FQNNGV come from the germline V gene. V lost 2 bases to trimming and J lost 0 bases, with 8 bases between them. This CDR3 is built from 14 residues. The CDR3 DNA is TGTGCCAGCAGCTTATTAAGCAACTCCTACGAGCAGTACTTC. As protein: CASSLLSNSYEQYF.

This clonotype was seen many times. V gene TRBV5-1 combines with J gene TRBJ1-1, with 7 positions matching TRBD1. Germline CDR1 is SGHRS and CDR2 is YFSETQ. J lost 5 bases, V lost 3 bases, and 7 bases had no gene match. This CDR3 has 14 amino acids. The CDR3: CASSSRQGVTEAFF. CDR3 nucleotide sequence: TGCGCCAGCAGCTCCCGACAGGGCGTGACTGAAGCTTTCTTT. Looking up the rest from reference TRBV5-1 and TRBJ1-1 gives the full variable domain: KAGVTQTPRYLIKTRGQQVTLSCSPISGHRSVSWYQQTPGQGLQFLFEYFSETQRNKGNFPGRFSGRQFSNSRSEMNVSTLELGDSALYLCASSSRQGVTEAFFGQGTRLTVV.